The 5 T cell receptor beta chains listed next were all sequenced from one sample in a study of T cells in pancreatic ductal adenocarcinoma. Only in-frame clones appear in the TCRdb table, and some are missing; sequencing was by immunoSEQ multiplex PCR. The data hold about 5,000 clones, with about 88% observed a single time. No neoadjuvant therapy was given to the selected pancreatic ductal adenocarcinoma patients before their surgery. The sequencing input was pancreatic tumor tissue. Receptors were obtained from a human donor with pancreatic ductal adenocarcinoma.

This CDR3 reads CASSSGPWDTQYF. In DNA, the CDR3 is TGTGCCAGCAGCTCCGGACCCTGGGATACGCAGTATTTT. The gene calls are TRBV7-4 and TRBJ2-3; D is unclear. Germline V CDR1 and CDR2: SGHVT, SQSDAQ. Trimming took off 4 bases at V and 6 bases at J, with 11 bases between the two ends. The CDR3 extends over 13 amino acids.

The rearrangement links TRBV28 to TRBJ1-1; 9 bases match TRBD1. V lost 6 bases, J lost 4 bases, and 6 bases stayed unmatched. The CDR3 is 14 residues long. Germline CDR1 MDHEN, CDR2 SYDVKM. CDR3 sequence (DNA): TGTGCCAGCAGCCGACAGGGGGTAGTCACTGAAGCTTTCTTT. The encoded protein is CASSRQGVVTEAFF.

The chain links TRBV30 to TRBJ2-7; 10 nucleotides agree with TRBD1. The junction had 10 bases not matched to a gene; V was cut back by 3 bases and J by 2 bases. There are 16 residues in the CDR3. Germline V gene data show CDR1 as GTSNPN and CDR2 as SVGIG (reference sequence). In nucleotides, the CDR3 is TGTGCCTGGAGCGCCAAAACCGGACAGGGGGCCTACGAGCAGTACTTC. Protein product: CAWSAKTGQGAYEQYF.

This chain uses TRBV7-6 with TRBJ2-1; 9 bases agree with TRBD2. CDR1 is SGHVS and CDR2 is FNYEAQ in the germline V gene. Germline trimming cut 1 base from V and 15 bases from J; bases unmatched to any gene: 7. This CDR3 contains 13 residues. The CDR3 spells CASSLVAGEHWFF. For the CDR3, the DNA is TGTGCCAGCAGCTTAGTAGCGGGGGAACATTGGTTCTTC.

The V call is TRBV5-1, the J call TRBJ2-5; D is tentatively TRBD1 or TRBD2 (6 bases each). This CDR3 has 13 residues. CDR1 is SGHRS, CDR2 YFSETQ, per germline. Trimming took off 8 bases at V and 2 bases at J, with 13 bases between the two ends. The CDR3 DNA reads TGCGCCAGTTCGGGGGCCGGTCAAGAGACCCAGTACTTC. Translated, it gives CASSGAGQETQYF.